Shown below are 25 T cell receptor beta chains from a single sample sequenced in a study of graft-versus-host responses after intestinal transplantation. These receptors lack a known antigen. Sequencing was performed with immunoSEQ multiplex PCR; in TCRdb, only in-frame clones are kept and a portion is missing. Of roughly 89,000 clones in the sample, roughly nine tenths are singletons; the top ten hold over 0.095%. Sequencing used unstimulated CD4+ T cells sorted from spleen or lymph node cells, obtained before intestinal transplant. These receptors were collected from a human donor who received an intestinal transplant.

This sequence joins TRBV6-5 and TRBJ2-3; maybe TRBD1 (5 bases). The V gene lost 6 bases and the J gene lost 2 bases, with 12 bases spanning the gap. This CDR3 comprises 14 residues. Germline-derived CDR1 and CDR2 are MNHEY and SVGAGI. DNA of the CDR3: TGTGCCAGCAGACGGACATCGTTCACAGATACGCAGTATTTT. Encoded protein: CASRRTSFTDTQYF.

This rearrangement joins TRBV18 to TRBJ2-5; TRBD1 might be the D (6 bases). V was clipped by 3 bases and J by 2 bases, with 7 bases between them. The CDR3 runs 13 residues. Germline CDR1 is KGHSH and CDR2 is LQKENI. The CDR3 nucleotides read TGTGCCAGCTCACCGAGGGGGCAAGAGACCCAGTACTTC. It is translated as CASSPRGQETQYF.

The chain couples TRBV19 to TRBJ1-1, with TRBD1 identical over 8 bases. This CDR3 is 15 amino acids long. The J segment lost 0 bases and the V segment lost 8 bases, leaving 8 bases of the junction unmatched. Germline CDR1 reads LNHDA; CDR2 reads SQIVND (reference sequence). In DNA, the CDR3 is TGTGCCAGTGGCCGACAGGGGCCCATGAACACTGAAGCTTTCTTT. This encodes CASGRQGPMNTEAFF.

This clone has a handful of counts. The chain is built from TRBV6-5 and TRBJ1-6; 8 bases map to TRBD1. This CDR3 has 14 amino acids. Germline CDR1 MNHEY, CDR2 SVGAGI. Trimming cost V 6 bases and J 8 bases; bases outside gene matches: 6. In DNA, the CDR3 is TGTGCCAGCAGGCCCGGACAGGGACATTCACCCCTCCACTTT. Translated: CASRPGQGHSPLHF.

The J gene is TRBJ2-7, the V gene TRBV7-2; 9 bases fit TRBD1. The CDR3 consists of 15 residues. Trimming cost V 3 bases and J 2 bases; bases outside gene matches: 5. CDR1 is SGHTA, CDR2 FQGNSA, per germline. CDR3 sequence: CASSFTGGLTYEQYF. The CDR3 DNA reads TGTGCCAGCAGCTTCACAGGGGGCCTCACCTACGAGCAGTACTTC.

As DNA, the CDR3 is TGTGCCACCAGCAGACCCCGGGGACAGGGTAATTCACCCCTCCACTTT. Its translation is CATSRPRGQGNSPLHF. The chain employs TRBV15 and TRBJ1-6, with 9 bases identical to TRBD1. Per the germline V gene, CDR1 is LNHNV and CDR2 is YYDKDF (reference sequence). The CDR3 consists of 16 residues. The V gene end was trimmed by 2 bases and the J gene end by 6 bases; junction bases not matched to a gene: 5.

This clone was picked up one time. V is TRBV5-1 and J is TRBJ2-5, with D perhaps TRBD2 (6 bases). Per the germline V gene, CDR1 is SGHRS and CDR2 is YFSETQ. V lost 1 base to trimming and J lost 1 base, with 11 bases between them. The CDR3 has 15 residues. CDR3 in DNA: TGCGCCAGCAGCTTGCGTCGGGGGTCCCAAGAGACCCAGTACTTC. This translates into CASSLRRGSQETQYF.

The CDR3 spells CASSGASYNSPLHF. The CDR3 DNA reads TGTGCCAGTTCGGGTGCATCCTATAATTCACCCCTCCACTTT. This rearrangement joins TRBV6-5 to TRBJ1-6; no clear D gene. Trimming pared 9 bases from V and 1 base from J, leaving 10 bases between. Per the germline V gene, CDR1 is MNHEY and CDR2 is SVGAGI. The CDR3 is made up of 14 amino acids.

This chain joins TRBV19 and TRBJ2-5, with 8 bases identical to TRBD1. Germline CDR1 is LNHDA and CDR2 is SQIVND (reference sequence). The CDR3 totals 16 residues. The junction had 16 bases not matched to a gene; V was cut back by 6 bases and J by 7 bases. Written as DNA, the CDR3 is TGTGCCAGTAGCCCGACAGGGGATGCCGCTCTAGGGACCCAGTACTTC. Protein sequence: CASSPTGDAALGTQYF.

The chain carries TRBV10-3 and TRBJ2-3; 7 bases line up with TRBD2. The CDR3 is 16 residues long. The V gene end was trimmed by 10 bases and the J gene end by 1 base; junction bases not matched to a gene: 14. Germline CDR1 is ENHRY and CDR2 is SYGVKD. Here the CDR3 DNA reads TGTGCCACCGGGGCCCCAGAGCGGGGCCGCACAGATACGCAGTATTTT. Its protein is CATGAPERGRTDTQYF.

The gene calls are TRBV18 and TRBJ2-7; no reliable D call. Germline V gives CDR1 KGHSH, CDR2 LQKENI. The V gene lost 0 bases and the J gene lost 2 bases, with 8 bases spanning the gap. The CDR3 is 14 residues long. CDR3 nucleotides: TGTGCCAGCTCACCACCCCTTATAGCCTACGAGCAGTACTTC. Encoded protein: CASSPPLIAYEQYF.

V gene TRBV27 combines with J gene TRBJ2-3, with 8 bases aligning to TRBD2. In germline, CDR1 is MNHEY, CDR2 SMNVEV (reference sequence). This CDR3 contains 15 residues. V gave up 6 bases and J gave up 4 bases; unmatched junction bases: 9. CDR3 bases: TGTGCCAGCAGGGATGGGGGGCGGGGGGCAGATACGCAGTATTTT. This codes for CASRDGGRGADTQYF.

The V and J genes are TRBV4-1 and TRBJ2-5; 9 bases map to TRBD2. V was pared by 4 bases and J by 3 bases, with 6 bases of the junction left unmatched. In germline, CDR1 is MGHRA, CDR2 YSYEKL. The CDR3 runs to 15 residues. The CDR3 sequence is CASSPGLAREETQYF. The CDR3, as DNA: TGCGCCAGCAGCCCAGGACTAGCGAGGGAAGAGACCCAGTACTTC.

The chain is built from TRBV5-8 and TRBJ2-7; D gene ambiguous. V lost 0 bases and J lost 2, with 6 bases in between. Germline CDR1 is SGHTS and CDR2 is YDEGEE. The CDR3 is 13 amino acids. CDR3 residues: CASSLGPPYEQYF. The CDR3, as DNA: TGTGCCAGCAGCTTGGGGCCCCCCTACGAGCAGTACTTC.

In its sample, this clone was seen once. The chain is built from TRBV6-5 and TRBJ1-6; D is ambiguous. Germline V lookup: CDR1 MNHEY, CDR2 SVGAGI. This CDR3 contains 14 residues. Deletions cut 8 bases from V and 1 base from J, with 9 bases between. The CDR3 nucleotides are TGTGCCAGCCGCGGGAGATCCTATAATTCACCCCTCCACTTT. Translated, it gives CASRGRSYNSPLHF.

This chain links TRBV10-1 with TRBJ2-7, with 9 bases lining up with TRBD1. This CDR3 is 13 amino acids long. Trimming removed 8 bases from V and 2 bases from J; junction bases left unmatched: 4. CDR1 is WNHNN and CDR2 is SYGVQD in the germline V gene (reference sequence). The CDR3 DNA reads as TGCGCCAGCCTCCGGGACAGGGCCTACGAGCAGTACTTC. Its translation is CASLRDRAYEQYF.

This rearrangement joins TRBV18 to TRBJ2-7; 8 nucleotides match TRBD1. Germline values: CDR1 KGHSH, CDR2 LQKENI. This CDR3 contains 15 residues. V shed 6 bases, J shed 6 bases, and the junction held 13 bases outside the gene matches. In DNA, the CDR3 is TGTGCCAGCTCTCTCGGACAGGGCGGAGGAGGCGAGCAGTACTTC. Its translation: CASSLGQGGGGEQYF.

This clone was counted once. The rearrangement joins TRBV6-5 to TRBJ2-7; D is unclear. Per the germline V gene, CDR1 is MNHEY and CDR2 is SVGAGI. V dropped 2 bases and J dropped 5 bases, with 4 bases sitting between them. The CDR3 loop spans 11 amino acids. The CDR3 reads CASSYRDEQYF. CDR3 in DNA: TGTGCCAGCAGTTACCGGGACGAGCAGTACTTC.

CDR3 DNA: TGTGCCAGCAGCTTAGCGTCCGACACCATATATTTT. This translates into CASSLASDTIYF. The chain combines TRBV7-6 with TRBJ1-3; D not resolved. The CDR3 covers 12 residues. V lost 0 bases and J 8 bases, leaving 5 bases between the germline ends. Germline V gene data show CDR1 as SGHVS and CDR2 as FNYEAQ.

As DNA, the CDR3 is TGCGCCAGCAGCCAGGAGACCTTTGGCTACACCTTC. Its protein is CASSQETFGYTF. The rearrangement links TRBV4-1 to TRBJ1-2, with D unresolved. This CDR3 is built from 12 residues. V gave up 3 bases and J gave up 7 bases, with 9 bases separating them. Germline assignment: CDR1 MGHRA and CDR2 YSYEKL.

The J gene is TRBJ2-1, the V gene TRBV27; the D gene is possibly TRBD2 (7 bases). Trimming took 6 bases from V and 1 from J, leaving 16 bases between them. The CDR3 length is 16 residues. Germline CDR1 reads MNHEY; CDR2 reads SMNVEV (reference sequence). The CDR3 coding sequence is TGTGCCAGCAGCTTCAGGGGAGGGGGATCCTACAATGAGCAGTTCTTC. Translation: CASSFRGGGSYNEQFF.

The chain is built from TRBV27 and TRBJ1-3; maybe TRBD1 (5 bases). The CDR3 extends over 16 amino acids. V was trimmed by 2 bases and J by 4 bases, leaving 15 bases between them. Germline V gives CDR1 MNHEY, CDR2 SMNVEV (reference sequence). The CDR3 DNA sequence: TGTGCCAGCAGTTTAAGCGCAGGGACTAAAGGAAACACCATATATTTT. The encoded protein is CASSLSAGTKGNTIYF.

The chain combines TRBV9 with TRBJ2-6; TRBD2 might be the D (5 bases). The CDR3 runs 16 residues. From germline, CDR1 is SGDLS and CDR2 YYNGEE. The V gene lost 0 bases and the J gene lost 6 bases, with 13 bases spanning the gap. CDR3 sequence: CASSVGQRGKANVLTF. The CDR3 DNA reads TGTGCCAGCAGCGTAGGTCAAAGAGGGAAGGCCAACGTCCTGACTTTC.

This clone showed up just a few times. The CDR3 nucleotides read TGTGCCAGTAGTTCCCAGGGAGGGCCCCGGAATGAAAAACTGTTTTTT. Its translation is CASSSQGGPRNEKLFF. The chain joins TRBV19 to TRBJ1-4, with TRBD1 as a possible D gene (5 bases). Germline CDR1 reads LNHDA; CDR2 reads SQIVND (reference sequence). This CDR3 has 16 amino acids. Trimming pared 5 bases from V and 5 bases from J, leaving 18 bases between.

CDR3 DNA sequence: TGTGCCAGCAGCTTAAGAGAGGGGGTCTATGGCTACACCTTC. It encodes CASSLREGVYGYTF. The gene calls are TRBV11-3 and TRBJ1-2, with D maybe TRBD1 (6 bases). CDR3 length: 14 amino acids. The V gene lost 2 bases and the J gene lost 4 bases, with 11 bases spanning the gap. The germline V gene encodes CDR1 SGHNT and CDR2 YENEEA.